This record covers a single T cell receptor beta chain. The antigen is unknown. PCR employed 60 Vbeta and 13 Jbeta primers. Profiling relied on immunoSEQ multiplex PCR, and the TCRdb table lists in-frame clones only, not all of them. Of around 190,000 clones in the sample, roughly four fifths were seen once. The germline V gene has CDR1 MNHEY and CDR2 SMNVEV (reference sequence). The ends were cut back, 4 bases at V and 6 bases at J, with 10 bases in the middle. This CDR3 region has 12 residues. The data are from a study of cytomegalovirus exposure and HLA in healthy donors. Study-wide results and limits: The productive fraction for most TCR beta V segments was about 87% or about 30% in an earlier analysis. V- and J-gene trimming in TCR beta was tied to a missense DCLRE1C variant by an analysis performed later. Differences between HLA loci emerged in a later analysis of TCR association rates, with DRB1 most and HLA-C fewest.

This rearrangement joins TRBV27 to TRBJ2-7, with TRBD2 as a possible D gene (5 bases). Sample: PBMCs. The receptor's source is a man aged 18 to 29 in good health and CMV-seronegative. The CDR3 region has the DNA TGTGCCAGCAGTTCTAACGGGATCGAGCAGTACTTC. It encodes CASSSNGIEQYF.